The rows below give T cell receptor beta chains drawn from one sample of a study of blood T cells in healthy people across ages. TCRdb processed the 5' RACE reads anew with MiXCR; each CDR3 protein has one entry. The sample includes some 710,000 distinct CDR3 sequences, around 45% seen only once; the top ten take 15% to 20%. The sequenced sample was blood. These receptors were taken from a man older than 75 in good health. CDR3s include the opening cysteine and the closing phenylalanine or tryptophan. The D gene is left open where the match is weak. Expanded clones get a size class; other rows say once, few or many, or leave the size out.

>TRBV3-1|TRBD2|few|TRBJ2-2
TGTGCCACACACAAACGGACTAGCGGATACCCCGGGGAGCTGTTTTTT
CATHKRTSGYPGELFF
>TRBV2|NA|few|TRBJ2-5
TGTGCCAGCAGTGAATATGTAGAGACCCAGTACTTC
CASSEYVETQYF
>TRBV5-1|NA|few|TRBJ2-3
TGCGCCAGCAGCAGTGACCTAGCGCTAGGCACAGATACGCAGTATTTT
CASSSDLALGTDTQYF
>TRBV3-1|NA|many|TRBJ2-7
TGTGCCAGCAGCCAGGGCCTTTACGAGCAGTACTTC
CASSQGLYEQYF
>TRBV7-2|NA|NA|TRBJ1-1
TGTGCCAGCAGCGTAGTCAGCCAGAACACTGAAGCTTTCTTT
CASSVVSQNTEAFF
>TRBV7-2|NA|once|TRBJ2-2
TGTGCCAGCAGCTTAGCCCTTAAGGCCCGGACTGGGGAGCTGTTTTTT
CASSLALKARTGELFF
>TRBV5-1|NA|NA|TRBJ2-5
TGCGCCAGCAGCGAGATAACAGGGGAGGGAGAGACCCAGTATTTC
CASSEITGEGETQYF
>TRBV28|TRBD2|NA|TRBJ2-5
TGTGCCAGCAGTCGTGCTAGCGGGAGTGGGGGAGAGACCCAGTACTTC
CASSRASGSGGETQYF
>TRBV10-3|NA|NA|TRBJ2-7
TGTGCCATAGCTACGGGACTGGCGTACGACAATGAGCAGTACTTC
CAIATGLAYDNEQYF
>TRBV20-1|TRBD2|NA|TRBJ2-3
TGCAGTGCTAGACCTAGCGGGAGCCCAGATACGCAGTATTTT
CSARPSGSPDTQYF
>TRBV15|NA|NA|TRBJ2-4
TGTGCCACCAGCAGTGGGATAGCCAAAAACATTCAGTACTTC
CATSSGIAKNIQYF
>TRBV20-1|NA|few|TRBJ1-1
TGCAGTGCCGCACTGGATATGAACACTGAAGCTTTCTTT
CSAALDMNTEAFF
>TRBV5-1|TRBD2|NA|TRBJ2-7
TGCGCCAGCAGCTTGGGGGGGACTACCTCCTACGAGCAGTACTTC
CASSLGGTTSYEQYF
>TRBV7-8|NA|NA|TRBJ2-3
TGTGCCGGCAGCTTAGATGGGGGGAAACATACGCAGTATTTT
CAGSLDGGKHTQYF
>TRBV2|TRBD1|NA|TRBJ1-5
TGTGCCAGCAGTGGGGACAGGGTAGGCAATCAGCCCCAGCATTTT
CASSGDRVGNQPQHF
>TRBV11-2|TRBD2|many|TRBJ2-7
TGTGCCAGCAGCTTAGGCGGGAGATCGGGCGAGCAGTACTTC
CASSLGGRSGEQYF
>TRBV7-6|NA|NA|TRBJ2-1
TGTGCCAGCAGCTTGAGTGTAACAGAGCAGTTCTTC
CASSLSVTEQFF
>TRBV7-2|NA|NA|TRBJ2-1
TGTGCCGGCAGCTTTTTAGCGAGGGAGCAGTTCTTC
CAGSFLAREQFF
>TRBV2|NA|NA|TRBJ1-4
TGTGCCAGGGCGAGGACAGCGAAGGGCGAAAAACTGTTTTTT
CARARTAKGEKLFF
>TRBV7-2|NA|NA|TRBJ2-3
TGTGCCAGCGTATACACAGATACGCAGTATTTT
CASVYTDTQYF